A selection of T cell receptor beta chains follows, all from one sample in a study of CD8 T cells in Susac syndrome. TCRdb reanalysed the immunoSEQ multiplex PCR reads using MiXCR and keeps one entry per CDR3 protein. The data hold around 150,000 distinct CDR3 sequences, with about 94% observed a single time. Sequenced input: CD4+ T cells from PBMCs. Receptors originate from a human donor with Susac syndrome. Both conserved end residues are part of each CDR3. D genes are given only for firm matches. Clone size is shown for a subset of rows, as once, few, many or a class of expanded clone.

j_call clone_size d_call v_call cdr3_nt cdr3_aa
TRBJ2-6 NA NA TRBV7-2 TGTGCCAGCACCACCATGAACTCTGGGGCCAACGTCCTGACTTTC CASTTMNSGANVLTF
TRBJ2-3 NA NA TRBV14 TGTGCCAGCAGCCAAGATAGAATGGGACTCCGCACAGATACGCAGTATTTT CASSQDRMGLRTDTQYF
TRBJ2-3 NA TRBD2 TRBV18 TGTGCCAGCTCACCTGCGGGAGGAACAGATACGCAGTATTTT CASSPAGGTDTQYF
TRBJ2-3 NA NA TRBV12-3/TRBV12-4 TGTGCCAGCAGTTTTGGGGCCACAGATACGCAGTATTTT CASSFGATDTQYF
TRBJ2-3 NA TRBD2 TRBV20-1 TGCAGTGTCTCAGCGGGAGGGACAGATACGCAGTATTTT CSVSAGGTDTQYF
TRBJ1-1 NA NA TRBV28 TGTGCCAGCACCCCCGTCCGGGACAACACTGAAGCTTTCTTT CASTPVRDNTEAFF
TRBJ2-1 NA NA TRBV20-1 TGCAGTGCTAAACAGAGCTCCTACAATGAGCAGTTCTTC CSAKQSSYNEQFF
TRBJ2-5 NA NA TRBV4-1 TGCGCCAGCAGCCGAAGGGACGACCAAGAGACCCAGTACTTC CASSRRDDQETQYF
TRBJ1-5 NA NA TRBV6-6 TGTGCCAGCAGTCCACCCGGGGGCAATCAGCCCCAGCATTTT CASSPPGGNQPQHF
TRBJ1-1 NA TRBD1 TRBV7-9 TGTGCCAGCAGCCCCAGGGGGCTAACCCCTGAAGCTTTCTTT CASSPRGLTPEAFF
TRBJ1-5 NA NA TRBV18 TGTGCCAGCTCAGCGGGGATTGACAATCAGCCCCAGCATTTT CASSAGIDNQPQHF
TRBJ2-1 once NA TRBV20-1 TGCAGTGCTAACGAGGGGGGCTCCTACAATGAGCAGTTCTTC CSANEGGSYNEQFF
TRBJ1-1 NA NA TRBV29-1 TGCAGCGCTCACGATACTGGTCGGGAATCTGAAGCTTTCTTT CSAHDTGRESEAFF
TRBJ1-2 NA NA TRBV4-1 TGCGCCAGCAGCCGTTCGGCATTGGTGACTGATAACTATGGCTACACCTTC CASSRSALVTDNYGYTF
TRBJ1-2 NA NA TRBV3-1 TGTGCCAGCAGCCAAGCCCCAGGGGATGGCTACACCTTC CASSQAPGDGYTF
TRBJ1-2 NA TRBD1 TRBV7-3 TGTGCCAGCAGTCAAACCGGGACAGGGAGGCCTGGCTACACCTTC CASSQTGTGRPGYTF
TRBJ2-7 once NA TRBV25-1 TGTGCCAGCAGTGAGAGCGGGCCGAGCTCCTACGAGCAGTACTTC CASSESGPSSYEQYF
TRBJ1-1 NA NA TRBV25-1 TGTGCCAGCAGTGGATGGGGGTTTCCTGAAGCTTTCTTT CASSGWGFPEAFF
TRBJ2-7 NA NA TRBV24-1 TGTGCCACCTCATCCAGGTACTCCTACGAGCAGTACTTC CATSSRYSYEQYF
TRBJ1-1 NA NA TRBV9 TGTGCCAGCAGCGTAGCCGCCGGGATTGGCACTGAAGCTTTCTTT CASSVAAGIGTEAFF
TRBJ2-7 NA NA TRBV5-1 TGCGCCAGCAGCGGGCAAGGGACCGAGCAGTACTTC CASSGQGTEQYF
TRBJ2-1 once TRBD2 TRBV20-1 TGCAGTGCAATTCCAACTAGCGGGAGTAACTATGAGCAGTTCTTC CSAIPTSGSNYEQFF
TRBJ1-2 NA TRBD1 TRBV6-5 TGTGCCAGCAGTTCGGGGACAGGGGAAGGCTACACCTTC CASSSGTGEGYTF
TRBJ2-7 NA NA TRBV11-2 TGTGCCAGCAGCCCCTTTGGCCCCTACGAGCAGTACTTC CASSPFGPYEQYF
TRBJ2-3 NA NA TRBV4-2 TGTGCCAGCAGCCAAGATTGGGCCGCCGGGACTCAAACGCAGTATTTT CASSQDWAAGTQTQYF
TRBJ1-5 NA TRBD1 TRBV6-5 TGTGCCAGCAGTCCAGCGACAGGGGGCAGTCAGCCCCAGCATTTT CASSPATGGSQPQHF
TRBJ2-3 NA NA TRBV5-1 TGCGCCAGCAGCTTGCTTGGACGGGGGAGAAGCACAGATACGCAGTATTTT CASSLLGRGRSTDTQYF
TRBJ2-1 NA NA TRBV2 TGTGCCAGCATTGTGAATTCAGGCTACAATGAGCAGTTCTTC CASIVNSGYNEQFF
TRBJ2-1 NA TRBD1 TRBV3-1 TGTGCCAGCAGCACCCGACAGGGGGTCAATGAGCAGTTCTTC CASSTRQGVNEQFF
TRBJ2-1 once NA TRBV7-2 TGTGCCAGCAGTCCCAGGGGAAGTGAGCAGTTCTTC CASSPRGSEQFF
TRBJ1-1 NA NA TRBV7-3 TGTGCCAGCAGCCCAGCGGGGGCGCCCACTGAAGCTTTCTTT CASSPAGAPTEAFF
TRBJ2-5 NA NA TRBV23-1 TGCGCCAGCCCAACGGACCCACCGGGGCAGGGGGGTGCGACCCAGTACTTC CASPTDPPGQGGATQYF
TRBJ2-3 few NA TRBV5-1 TGTGCCAGCAGCTTAGATGGAGATACGCAGTATTTT CASSLDGDTQYF
TRBJ1-1 once NA TRBV7-9 TGTGCCAGCAGCTTACACAGGGTAGAAACTGAAGCTTTCTTT CASSLHRVETEAFF
TRBJ2-2 NA NA TRBV6-1 TGTGCCAGCGCAGTAGATCCCGGGGAGCTGTTTTTT CASAVDPGELFF
TRBJ1-1 few NA TRBV29-1 TGCAGCGTTGAAGGGAACACTGAAGCTTTCTTT CSVEGNTEAFF
TRBJ2-7 once TRBD1 TRBV3-1 TGTGCCAGCGGACCCGGGACAGGGGCGCCGTTAGTCAAGCAGTACTTC CASGPGTGAPLVKQYF
TRBJ2-5 NA NA TRBV20-1 TGCAGTGCTAGGCGTGATCCGGGGGCAGGAGAGACCCAGTACTTC CSARRDPGAGETQYF
TRBJ2-7 NA NA TRBV25-1 TGTGCCATAGCACGGGCCGGGGACGGGGAGCAGTACTTC CAIARAGDGEQYF
TRBJ2-7 NA TRBD1 TRBV7-9 TGTGCCAGCACCCGGACAGGCCTCGAGCAGTACTTC CASTRTGLEQYF
TRBJ2-2 NA NA TRBV23-1 TGCGCCAGCAGTCAATCGTTGGGAGTAAGCGCCGGGGAGCTGTTTTTT CASSQSLGVSAGELFF
TRBJ2-7 NA NA TRBV6-5 TGTGCCAGCAGGACAGATCACTTCACCTACGAGCAGTACTTC CASRTDHFTYEQYF
TRBJ1-2 NA NA TRBV9 TGTGCCAGCAGTGTGGCTGTGGGTGGCTACACCTTC CASSVAVGGYTF
TRBJ2-3 NA NA TRBV29-1 TGCAGCGTTTTCTGGGGGACAGATACGCAGTATTTT CSVFWGTDTQYF
TRBJ1-1 NA NA TRBV7-9 TGTGCCAGCAGCTTTGGACAGCAAGGTGAAGCTTTCTTT CASSFGQQGEAFF
TRBJ2-1 NA TRBD2 TRBV20-1 TGCAGTGCTAGAGATCTAATCGGGAGGCCCAATGAGCAGTTCTTC CSARDLIGRPNEQFF
TRBJ2-2 NA NA TRBV20-1 TGCACCACGGTTGTAGAGAACACCGGGGAGCTGTTTTTT CTTVVENTGELFF
TRBJ2-1 NA NA TRBV15 TGTGCCACCAGCAGAGATCACGGGGCGGATTACAATGAGCAGTTCTTC CATSRDHGADYNEQFF
TRBJ2-2 once NA TRBV6-5 TGTGCCAGCAGGGGGGTGAATCGGAACACCGGGGAGCTGTTTTTT CASRGVNRNTGELFF
TRBJ2-5 NA NA TRBV7-9 TGTGCCAGCAGCCACGGGGATCTATACGCCCAAGAGACCCAGTACTTC CASSHGDLYAQETQYF
TRBJ2-5 NA NA TRBV18 TGTGCCAGCTCACACAAACAAGAGACCCAGTACTTC CASSHKQETQYF